A selection of T cell receptor beta chains follows, all from one sample in a study of technical replicates of blood from a handful of donors. Sequencing was performed with immunoSEQ multiplex PCR; in TCRdb, only in-frame clones are kept and a portion is missing. This sample has 91,000 or so clones, with roughly 95% found just once. The sample consisted of T cells isolated from PBMCs. The source is a human donor in good health. Both conserved end residues are part of each CDR3.

j_gene,v_gene,CDR3aa
TRBJ2-7,TRBV6-6,CASSDPTRNEQYF
TRBJ1-5,TRBV28,CASKPESRSNQPQHF
TRBJ2-5,TRBV5-6,CASSLFGAQETQYF
TRBJ2-7,TRBV6-1,CASSLKREPNEQYF
TRBJ1-1,TRBV10-2,CASKVNRNTEAFF
TRBJ2-5,TRBV25-1,CASSESAGVETQYF
TRBJ2-7,TRBV7-9,CASSFGLAGSYEQYF
TRBJ1-2,TRBV6-6,CASSYHGVDSTYGYTF
TRBJ1-1,TRBV7-9,CASSLEGLDTEAFF
TRBJ1-1,TRBV10-3,CAISGNTEAFF
TRBJ2-7,TRBV28,CASSYHTGFPYEQYF
TRBJ2-7,TRBV6-1,CASSHRRPYEQYF
TRBJ2-6,TRBV6-1,CASSAGANVLTF
TRBJ1-1,TRBV18,CASSVLAPNTEAFF
TRBJ1-1,TRBV6-5,CASSYPGRDEAFF
TRBJ2-7,TRBV28,CASSLWQGTYEQYF
TRBJ2-5,TRBV5-1,CASSQGSRGRQETQYF
TRBJ2-3,TRBV5-1,CASSGPQGDTDTQYF
TRBJ1-2,TRBV19,CASSIVAQQGLGLLDGYTF
TRBJ2-2,TRBV19,CASSISGVPGELFF
TRBJ2-5,TRBV7-3,CASSLIGGSARETQYF
TRBJ2-1,TRBV5-1,CASSLASGLYNEQFF
TRBJ2-1,TRBV9,CASSLQRSSYNEQFF
TRBJ1-4,TRBV7-7,CASSLRARGGANEKLFF
TRBJ2-2,TRBV7-2,CASSLPGGKAGELFF
TRBJ1-3,TRBV9,CASSVSGAGNTIYF
TRBJ1-4,TRBV5-1,CASSLGGTTGAEKLFF
TRBJ2-7,TRBV7-2,CASSLALAGGTYEQYF
TRBJ1-1,TRBV18,CASSPQQGMNTEAFF
TRBJ2-1,TRBV5-1,CASRTSGSNEQFF
TRBJ2-7,TRBV4-1,CASSPGSEQYF
TRBJ1-3,TRBV30,CAWSFQGNPGNTIYF
TRBJ2-7,TRBV7-8,CASSPGLADTSYEQYF
TRBJ2-3,TRBV5-1,CASRKAGASTDTQYF
TRBJ2-1,TRBV9,CASSTGTSGNEQFF
TRBJ2-7,TRBV5-1,CASSLGAHTYSYEQYF
TRBJ2-2,TRBV27,CASSDQLAVTGELFF
TRBJ2-3,TRBV5-1,CASAFKDSSTDTQYF
TRBJ2-7,TRBV7-2,CASSPPIDRESYEQYF
TRBJ2-3,TRBV11-1,CASSPNEGPSDTQYF
TRBJ1-2,TRBV27,CASREGQGYYGYTF
TRBJ2-3,TRBV5-1,CASSWVLADGADTQYF
TRBJ1-1,TRBV13,CASSLGWTGRGTEAFF
TRBJ1-2,TRBV2,CASSDWGRSSYGYTF
TRBJ1-1,TRBV19,CASTMNTEAFF
TRBJ2-7,TRBV6-6,CASSTILETGSGEQYF
TRBJ2-7,TRBV30,CAWSLAGGYYEQYF
TRBJ2-3,TRBV7-6,CASSSWTGTTDTQYF
TRBJ2-3,TRBV7-9,CASSFIGLAGLTDTQYF
TRBJ2-1,TRBV4-3,CASSPTSGRHEQFF
TRBJ1-4,TRBV11-2,CASRGRRGISWLDEKLFF